The rows below give T cell receptor beta chains drawn from one sample of a study of T cell repertoires in cytomegalovirus infection. MiXCR was run by TCRdb on the reads, yielding one entry per CDR3 protein. The repertoire holds around 530,000 distinct CDR3 sequences, with more than 15% as singletons. The material sequenced was CD8+ T cells from PBMCs. Receptor source: a human donor in good health (CMV status not recorded). Some clones in this sample may be carry-over from other donors' samples. CDR3s include the opening cysteine and the closing phenylalanine or tryptophan. A D gene is named only where the DNA matches it firmly. Some rows mark clone size as missing; the rest say once, few, many or name a class of expanded clone.

TRBJ2-5,-,TRBD2,TRBV3-1,CASRGLAGEWRETQYF,TGTGCCAGCCGGGGGCTAGCGGGAGAATGGCGAGAGACCCAGTACTTC
TRBJ2-7,-,-,TRBV15,CATSGIHEHYF,TGTGCCACCAGCGGTATCCACGAGCATTACTTC
TRBJ2-7,-,-,TRBV20-1,CSASGGHTDSYEQYF,TGCAGTGCTAGCGGGGGACATACGGACTCCTACGAGCAGTACTTC
TRBJ1-2,few,TRBD1,TRBV9,CASSVRGGGNGYTF,TGTGCCAGCAGCGTTCGGGGAGGGGGCAATGGCTACACCTTC
TRBJ2-7,-,TRBD2,TRBV28,CASSSYIAGAGNEQYF,TGTGCCAGCAGTTCATACATAGCGGGAGCCGGGAACGAGCAGTACTTC
TRBJ2-2,-,-,TRBV6-4,CATRTVTGELFF,TGTGCCACTAGGACCGTAACCGGGGAGCTGTTTTTT
TRBJ2-2,many,-,TRBV4-2,CASSPGSAGANTGELFF,TGTGCCAGCAGCCCCGGGAGCGCAGGAGCGAACACCGGGGAGCTGTTTTTT
TRBJ2-3,-,-,TRBV20-1,CSARGTGLFTDTQYF,TGCAGTGCTAGAGGAACAGGCTTGTTCACAGATACGCAGTATTTT
TRBJ1-2,many,-,TRBV28,CASSPPSPGRGYTF,TGTGCCAGCAGTCCCCCCAGCCCCGGGAGGGGCTACACCTTC
TRBJ2-7,many,TRBD2,TRBV20-1,CSVAGGHYEQYF,TGCAGTGTAGCGGGGGGGCACTACGAGCAGTACTTC
TRBJ2-5,-,-,TRBV6-1,CASRTRGGETQYF,TGTGCCAGCAGAACACGGGGTGGGGAGACCCAGTACTTC
TRBJ2-1,many,-,TRBV11-2,CASSFKYLNYNEQFF,TGTGCCAGCAGCTTCAAATATCTAAACTACAATGAGCAGTTCTTC
TRBJ2-1,-,-,TRBV14,CASSQDVSDLSYNEQFF,TGTGCCAGCAGCCAAGATGTTTCGGATTTGTCCTACAATGAGCAGTTCTTC
TRBJ1-5,-,-,TRBV27,CASKRAGANQPQHF,TGTGCCAGCAAAAGGGCCGGGGCCAATCAGCCCCAGCATTTT
TRBJ1-2,many,-,TRBV12-3/TRBV12-4,CATRELQGYGYTF,TGTGCCACACGGGAACTCCAGGGCTATGGCTACACCTTC
TRBJ2-7,few,TRBD1,TRBV7-9,CASGTGEYEQYF,TGTGCCAGCGGAACAGGGGAGTACGAGCAGTACTTC
TRBJ2-1,few,TRBD1,TRBV5-5,CASSLQGAWDNEQFF,TGTGCCAGCAGCTTACAGGGGGCGTGGGACAATGAGCAGTTCTTC
TRBJ2-5,many,TRBD2,TRBV11-2,CASSSLLAGDEETQYF,TGTGCCAGCAGTTCACTCCTAGCGGGAGACGAGGAGACCCAGTACTTC
TRBJ1-1,many,-,TRBV4-1,CASSQDGGARRPEAFF,TGCGCCAGCAGCCAAGATGGGGGGGCTAGGAGACCTGAAGCTTTCTTT
TRBJ2-7,-,-,TRBV5-1,CASSAGTSAGDEQYF,TGCGCCAGCAGCGCCGGGACATCGGCAGGGGACGAGCAGTACTTC
TRBJ1-1,few,-,TRBV27,CATSRGRTNTEAFF,TGTGCCACATCAAGGGGACGGACGAACACTGAAGCTTTCTTT
TRBJ2-1,-,-,TRBV5-1,CASSAGSAYNEQFF,TGCGCCAGCAGCGCCGGGTCAGCCTACAATGAGCAGTTCTTC
TRBJ1-3,-,-,TRBV7-9,CARAGTAGNTIYF,TGTGCCAGGGCCGGGACGGCTGGAAACACCATATATTTT
TRBJ2-5,-,TRBD2,TRBV11-1,CASSWGEGMETQYF,TGTGCCAGCAGCTGGGGGGAGGGGATGGAGACCCAGTACTTC
TRBJ2-7,many,-,TRBV12-3/TRBV12-4,CASSLSSGGGAYEQYF,TGTGCCAGCAGTTTAAGCAGTGGAGGGGGAGCCTACGAGCAGTACTTC